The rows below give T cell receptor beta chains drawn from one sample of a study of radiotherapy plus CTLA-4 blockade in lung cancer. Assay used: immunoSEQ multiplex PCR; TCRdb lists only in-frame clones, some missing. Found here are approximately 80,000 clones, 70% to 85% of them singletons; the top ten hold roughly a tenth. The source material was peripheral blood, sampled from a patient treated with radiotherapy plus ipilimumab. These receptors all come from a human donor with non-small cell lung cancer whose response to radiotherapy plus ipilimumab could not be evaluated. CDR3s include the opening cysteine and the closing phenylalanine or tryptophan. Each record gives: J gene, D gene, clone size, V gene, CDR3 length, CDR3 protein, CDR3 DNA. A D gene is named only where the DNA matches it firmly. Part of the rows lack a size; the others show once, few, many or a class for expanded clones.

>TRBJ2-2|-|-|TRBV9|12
CASSHNPGELFF
TGTGCCAGCAGCCACAATCCCGGGGAGCTGTTTTTT
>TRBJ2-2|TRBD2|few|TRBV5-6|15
CASSLGLAGTGELFF
TGTGCCAGCAGCCTAGGACTAGCGGGAACCGGGGAGCTGTTTTTT
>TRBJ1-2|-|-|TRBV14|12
CASSQDYYGYTF
TGTGCCAGCAGCCAAGACTATTATGGCTACACCTTC
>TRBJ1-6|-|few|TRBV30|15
CAWGERSSYNSPLHF
TGTGCCTGGGGGGAGAGGAGCTCCTATAATTCACCCCTCCACTTT
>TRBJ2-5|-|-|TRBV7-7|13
CASSLDPGETQYF
TGTGCCAGCAGCTTAGACCCGGGGGAGACCCAGTACTTC
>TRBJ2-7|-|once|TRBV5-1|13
CASSLAPGYEQYF
TGCGCCAGCAGCTTGGCGCCCGGCTACGAGCAGTACTTC
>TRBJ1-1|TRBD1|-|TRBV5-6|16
CASSYRDRGLNTEAFF
TGTGCCAGCAGCTACCGGGACAGGGGGCTGAACACTGAAGCTTTCTTT
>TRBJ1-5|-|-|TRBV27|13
CASSLQGGQPQHF
TGTGCCAGCAGTTTACAGGGAGGACAGCCCCAGCATTTT
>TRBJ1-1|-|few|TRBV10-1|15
CASNFLGTRNTEAFF
TGCGCCAGCAATTTCTTGGGGACAAGGAACACTGAAGCTTTCTTT
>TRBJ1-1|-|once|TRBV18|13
CASQPGVNTEAFF
TGTGCCAGTCAACCGGGGGTGAACACTGAAGCTTTCTTT
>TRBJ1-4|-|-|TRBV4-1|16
CASSHPLLKPNEKLFF
TGCGCCAGCAGCCACCCCCTGTTGAAGCCTAATGAAAAACTGTTTTTT
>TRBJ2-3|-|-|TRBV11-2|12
CASSQSTDTQYF
TGTGCCAGCAGCCAAAGCACAGATACGCAGTATTTT
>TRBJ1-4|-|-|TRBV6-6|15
CASSRSGLGDEKLFF
TGTGCCAGCTCACGGTCCGGTCTCGGGGATGAAAAACTGTTTTTT
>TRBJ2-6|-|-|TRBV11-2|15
CASSLGLTGANVLTF
TGTGCCAGCAGCTTGGGCTTGACTGGGGCCAACGTCCTGACTTTC
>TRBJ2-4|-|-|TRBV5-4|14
CASSLDGRDSPQYF
TGTGCCAGCAGCCTGGATGGTCGAGACAGTCCGCAGTACTTC
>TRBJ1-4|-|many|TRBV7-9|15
CASSLERAGGEKLFF
TGTGCCAGCAGCTTAGAACGAGCCGGGGGGGAAAAACTGTTTTTT
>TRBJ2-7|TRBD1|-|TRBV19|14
CASSIGRGSYEQYF
TGTGCCAGTAGTATCGGCAGGGGGTCCTACGAGCAGTACTTC
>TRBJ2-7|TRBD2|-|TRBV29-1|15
CSVEGLAGGLYEQYF
TGCAGCGTTGAGGGACTAGCGGGGGGCCTCTACGAGCAGTACTTC
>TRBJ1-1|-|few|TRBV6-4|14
CASSRTVSNTEAFF
TGTGCCAGCAGTAGGACAGTCTCGAACACTGAAGCTTTCTTT
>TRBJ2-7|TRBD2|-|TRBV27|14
CASSPRGGPYEQYF
TGTGCCAGCAGTCCCCGGGGGGGGCCCTACGAGCAGTACTTC
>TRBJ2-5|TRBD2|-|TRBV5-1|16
CASSYFGSGSGETQYF
TGCGCCAGCAGCTACTTTGGTAGCGGGAGCGGGGAGACCCAGTACTTC
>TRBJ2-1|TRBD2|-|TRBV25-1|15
CASSETPHTSGEQFF
TGTGCCAGCAGTGAAACTCCTCATACTAGCGGAGAGCAGTTCTTC
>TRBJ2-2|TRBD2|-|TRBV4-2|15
CASSPGLAGAGELFF
TGTGCCAGCAGCCCCGGACTAGCGGGAGCCGGGGAGCTGTTTTTT
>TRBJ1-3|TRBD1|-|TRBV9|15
CASSVEGTGGNTIYF
TGTGCCAGCAGCGTAGAGGGGACAGGTGGTAACACCATATATTTT
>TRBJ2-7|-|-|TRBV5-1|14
CASSFLGDTHEQYF
TGCGCCAGCAGCTTTCTAGGGGATACACACGAGCAGTACTTC
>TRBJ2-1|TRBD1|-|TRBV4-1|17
CASSQEVNRGQLYEQFF
TGCGCCAGCAGCCAAGAGGTAAACAGGGGGCAGTTGTATGAGCAGTTCTTC
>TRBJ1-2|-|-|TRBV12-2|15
CASRLERQGQGGYTF
TGTGCAAGTCGCTTAGAGAGGCAGGGCCAGGGTGGCTACACCTTC
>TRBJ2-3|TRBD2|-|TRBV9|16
CASSVVPSGSGDTQYF
TGTGCCAGCAGCGTAGTTCCTAGCGGGAGTGGCGATACGCAGTATTTT